This TCR beta chain is drawn from a study of blood T cell repertoires in COVID-19. Study-wide context: The analysed material was cDNA or gDNA that came from T cells, B-cell-depleted T cells, or PBMCs.

Between the trimmed V and J ends, which lost 2 bases and 3 bases, there was a span of 8 bases. CDR3 length: 14 amino acids. Germline CDR1 is SGHTA and CDR2 is FQGNSA. Methods used by the authors: Amplification of reference gene primers provided the estimated nucleated cell counts. TCRdb's copy holds only in-frame clones and misses some; the assay was immunoSEQ multiplex PCR. That table supplies the V and J calls and clone size; D and trimming were determined from the DNA. This sample has 200,000 to 250,000 clones, with 84% found just once. This TCR came from a woman aged 80 or over with COVID-19, enrolled during active disease. The chain uses TRBV7-2 and TRBJ2-1; D gene uncertain. The sample comprised peripheral blood. CDR3 loop: CASSLLYGYNEQFF. CDR3 bases: TGTGCCAGCAGCTTACTGTACGGCTACAATGAGCAGTTCTTC.